This TCR beta chain originates from a study of CD8+ T cells in alopecia areata (dated by TCRdb to 2017 to 2018). With respect to the entire study: Treated patients were enrolled in an open-label pilot trial of oral tofacitinib, 5 to 10 mg twice daily, for moderate-to-severe alopecia areata. Tofacitinib was administered for 6 to 18 months, and 6 months of follow-up off drug were then conducted to assess delayed response and recurrence. The SALT score, which quantifies the percentage of affected scalp surface area, was used to measure disease severity in treated patients. High-throughput TCRbeta sequencing was used to examine T cell clonal expansion in alopecia areata in both the C3H/HeJ mouse model and human patients. Scalp tissue and sorted CD4+ and CD8+ peripheral blood T cells from patchy and totalis/universalis alopecia areata patients and from healthy controls were covered by human TCRbeta sequencing. Patients on tofacitinib were biopsied at baseline and after 4 and 24 weeks of treatment, and several of the patients also had a later scalp biopsy. Scalp clonality was compared across normal scalp (n=4), patchy alopecia areata scalp (n=8), and alopecia totalis/universalis scalp (n=8). The RNA source kit depended on sample type: the PAXgene miRNA kit for fixed scalp, the miRNeasy kit for PBMCs, and the RNeasy kit for mouse skin. TCRbeta CDR3 regions were amplified by immunoSEQ multiplex PCR using 35 Vbeta forward and 13 Jbeta reverse primers. General findings and caveats noted by the study authors: The treated cohort was small, with a single nonresponder, so links between baseline CD8+ expansion and response need larger studies. Many expanded lesional clones were found to persist in scalp and blood during tofacitinib treatment, and relapse after treatment cessation may be partly explained by this persistence. With tofacitinib, both scalp clonality and the number of expanded CD8+ clones among the top 100 scalp clones went down significantly. Unlike mouse skin, which is dominated by gammadelta T cells, normal human skin has resident alphabeta T cells that are also sequenced, and this complicates analysis of the scalp TCR repertoire. TCR sequences shared between patients were less clear than in mice, possibly partly because of HLA diversity in the patient population. Compared with normal scalp, lesional scalp had higher clonality and more expanded CD8+ clones, particularly in alopecia totalis/universalis, a pattern that suggests antigenic drive.

What this sample's treatment or condition label stands for: oral pan-JAK inhibitor, 5-10 mg twice daily. Lesional scalp punch biopsies and peripheral blood were collected from alopecia areata patients. After PBMCs were isolated by density centrifugation and stained for CD3, CD4 and CD8, a FACSAria was used to sort CD4+ and CD8+ T cells. From its cysteine to its phenylalanine, the CDR3 spans 16 amino acids. Just the 48-base CDR3 DNA is kept, in frame starting at base 1. Reading the germline V gene (reference sequence) gives CDR1 SGHNT and CDR2 YYREEE. Trimming removed 4 bases from V and 0 bases from J; the gene matches leave 4 bases unexplained. Concerning this clone: It has no known antigen specificity. No quality values exist for individual bases; no much larger clone is one base distant.

Library creation used the immunoSEQ multiplex PCR assay. RNA was extracted from all samples and reverse transcribed into cDNA as template for TCR sequencing. First-strand cDNA was synthesized using SuperScript III with a 2:1 mix of oligo-dT and random hexamers. Amplification bias was assessed with a synthetic immune receptor repertoire, and residual bias was removed computationally. In the original analysis: Raw reads were preprocessed to remove errors, and CDR3 was defined according to IMGT conventions as the region from the conserved cysteine to phenylalanine. Clonality was computed as 1 minus the Shannon entropy, with the entropy normalized by log2 of the number of productive unique TCRs. CD4 or CD8 identity of scalp clones was inferred by cross-referencing scalp TCRbeta sequences with sorted blood CD4 and CD8 repertoires. TCRdb obtained this table from immuneACCESS and retained in-frame rearrangements with V and J assigned. These tables miss some clones; where compared with another copy, unresolved V genes account for less than half of the shortfall, and the remainder is unexplained. The V and J calls and clone size are taken from that table; D and trimming were inferred from the DNA. Here the sample has under 130,000 clones; approximately 84% occur a single time. The ten largest make up 11% of the sample.

The sample here was CD8+ T cells sorted from blood, taken around week 34, from a patient treated with tofacitinib. The rearrangement combines TRBV5-4 with TRBJ2-1, with 10 bases matching TRBD1. This TCR derives from a human donor with alopecia areata. The DNA sequence is TGTGCCAGCAGCCACTGGACAGGGGGCTCCTACAATGAGCAGTTCTTC. Translated, this gives CASSHWTGGSYNEQFF. This CDR3, with the reference TRBV5-4 and TRBJ2-1 proteins standing in past its ends, gives the full variable domain ETGVTQSPTHLIKTRGQQVTLRCSSQSGHNTVSWYQQALGQGPQFIFQYYREEENGRGNFPPRFSGLQFPNYSSELNVNALELDDSALYLCASSHWTGGSYNEQFFGPGTRLTVL.